Presented here are 14 T cell receptor beta chains from one specimen sequenced in a study of T cell repertoires in cytomegalovirus infection. TCRdb itself ran the reads through MiXCR, one entry per CDR3 protein. The sample records 750,000 to 950,000 distinct CDR3 sequences, under 35% being singletons. Their specific antigens are unknown. The specimen comprised cultured CD8+ T cells from PBMCs, sampled from culture after CMV antigen stimulation. The receptors were sampled from a human donor in good health (CMV status not recorded). Some clones in this sample may be carry-over from other donors' samples.

CDR3 protein: CASSYSKYEGDYGYTF. The CDR3 bases are TGTGCCAGCAGTTACTCGAAATATGAAGGGGACTATGGCTACACCTTC. The chain has TRBV6-2 or TRBV6-3 and TRBJ1-2; perhaps TRBD1 as D (5 bases). The CDR3 contains 16 residues. The V end lost 0 bases, the J end lost 3 bases, and 14 bases lay between the germline ends. The germline V gene has CDR1 MNHEY and CDR2 SVGEGT.

In its sample, this clonotype was seen a few times. The genes are TRBV28 and TRBJ1-2; weak D call: TRBD1 (5 bases). Germline V CDR1 and CDR2: MDHEN, SYDVKM. This CDR3 is 14 amino acids long. Trimming shortened V by 2 bases and J by 4 bases, and 11 bases separated the two germline ends. Written as DNA, the CDR3 is TGTGCCAGCAGTTTACGGGGCGGTAGCTATGGCTACACCTTC. Translated: CASSLRGGSYGYTF.

This clonotype was counted between two and nine times. The chain is built from TRBV12-3 or TRBV12-4 and TRBJ1-1; tentatively, D is TRBD1 (5 bases). CDR3 length equals 12 residues. V lost 6 bases and J lost 4, with 9 bases in between. The CDR3 is CASSGTATEAFF. In nucleotides, the CDR3 is TGTGCCAGCAGCGGGACTGCCACTGAAGCTTTCTTT.

V and J are TRBV5-4 and TRBJ2-1; TRBD2 matches 8 bases. Germline-derived CDR1 and CDR2 are SGHNT and YYREEE (reference sequence). J gave up 6 bases and V 2 bases, and 7 bases lay outside the gene matches. This CDR3 contains 15 residues. The CDR3 spells CASSFWTGGGNEQFF. Written as DNA, the CDR3 is TGTGCCAGCAGCTTCTGGACGGGGGGGGGCAATGAGCAGTTCTTC.

The chain has TRBV4-1 and TRBJ1-1; D uncertain. The CDR3 runs 17 residues. Germline CDR1 is MGHRA and CDR2 is YSYEKL. The ends were cut back, 0 bases at V and 1 base at J, with 15 bases in the middle. The CDR3: CASSQDPYDGANTEAFF. The CDR3 nucleotides read TGCGCCAGCAGCCAAGATCCGTATGACGGAGCGAACACTGAAGCTTTCTTT.

The chain employs TRBV7-9 and TRBJ1-2; D is unresolved. The CDR3 is 17 residues long. The V and J ends lost 0 bases and 4 bases respectively, with 18 bases between them. Germline V lookup: CDR1 SEHNR, CDR2 FQNEAQ (reference sequence). The CDR3 nucleotides read TGTGCCAGCAGCTTAGCGATTCGCGGGCCGGAAACCTATGGCTACACCTTC. Translated, it gives CASSLAIRGPETYGYTF. The complete variable domain, with remaining parts taken from reference TRBV7-9 and TRBJ1-2, reads DTGVSQNPRHKITKRGQNVTFRCDPISEHNRLYWYRQTLGQGPEFLTYFQNEAQLEKSRLLSDRFSAERPKGSFSTLEIQRTEQGDSAMYLCASSLAIRGPETYGYTFGSGTRLTVV.

This clonotype was counted a few times. This sequence joins TRBV7-3 and TRBJ2-3, with TRBD2 identical over 11 bases. Looked up from germline, CDR1 is SGHTA and CDR2 is FQGTGA. This CDR3 is 16 amino acids long. J gave up 4 bases and V 0 bases, and 3 bases lay outside the gene matches. CDR3 loop: CASSLTVSGGADTQYF. CDR3 DNA sequence: TGTGCCAGCAGCTTAACGGTTAGCGGGGGGGCAGATACGCAGTATTTT.

This clonotype has only a few counts. The rearrangement links TRBV7-6 to TRBJ2-7; 9 bases are a match to TRBD1. Germline trimming cut 4 bases from V and 6 bases from J; bases unmatched to any gene: 13. CDR1 is SGHVS and CDR2 is FNYEAQ in the germline V gene. This CDR3 region has 16 residues. CDR3 in DNA: TGTGCCAGCAGCTCAGGACAGGGGAAAGGACTACTCGAGCAGTACGTC. This translates into CASSSGQGKGLLEQYV.

The chain links TRBV24-1 to TRBJ2-1, with 8 bases that match TRBD1. Germline V gives CDR1 KGHDR, CDR2 SFDVKD. V was pared by 5 bases and J by 6 bases, with 11 bases of the junction left unmatched. The CDR3 consists of 16 residues. DNA for the CDR3: TGTGCCACCAGTGCTACGAGGACAGGGAAACCCAATGAGCAGTTCTTC. This sequence encodes CATSATRTGKPNEQFF.

This clonotype was picked up many times. The chain employs TRBV7-6 and TRBJ2-7; perhaps TRBD2 as D (5 bases). CDR1 and CDR2 from the germline V gene are SGHVS and FNYEAQ. The CDR3 extends over 14 amino acids. Trimming removed 1 base from V and 3 bases from J, with 10 bases in between. CDR3 region: CASSLGGGYYEQYV. DNA for the CDR3: TGTGCCAGCAGCTTAGGTGGAGGATACTACGAGCAGTACGTC.

The genes are TRBV6-2 or TRBV6-3 and TRBJ2-3; 11 nucleotides match TRBD1. Looked up from germline, CDR1 is MNHEY and CDR2 is SVGEGT. J was trimmed by 4 bases and V by 4 bases; bases with no gene match: 4. The CDR3 spans 15 residues. The CDR3 spells CASSWTGGASDTQYF. Written as DNA, the CDR3 is TGTGCCAGCAGTTGGACAGGGGGCGCATCAGATACGCAGTATTTT.

This clonotype was counted at least ten times. The V call is TRBV2, the J call TRBJ2-3; D unclear. This CDR3 is built from 14 residues. The germline CDR1 and CDR2 sequences are SNHLY and FYNNEI. V was trimmed by 2 bases and J by 6 bases, leaving 12 bases between them. The CDR3 nucleotides are TGTGCCAGCAGTGAACTGGGCAATTTCGATACGCAGTATTTT. Translation gives CASSELGNFDTQYF.

The chain is built from TRBV19 and TRBJ1-5; 9 bases fit TRBD1. Trimming at V came to 3 bases and at J to 6 bases, leaving 9 bases not matched to a gene. Germline assignment: CDR1 LNHDA and CDR2 SQIVND (reference sequence). The CDR3 is 16 amino acids. The CDR3 coding sequence is TGTGCCAGTAGTATCGCTGGGACAGGGAGGTTTCAGCCCCAGCATTTT. Its translation is CASSIAGTGRFQPQHF.

The chain combines TRBV24-1 with TRBJ1-1; unclear D gene. CDR3 size: 15 residues. Germline CDR1 is KGHDR and CDR2 is SFDVKD. V gave up 4 bases and J gave up 5 bases, with 16 bases separating them. CDR3 coding DNA: TGTGCCACCAGTGAGGGAGGACTCAAGAGTACTGAAGCTTTCTTT. It is translated as CATSEGGLKSTEAFF.